These 14 T cell receptor beta chains were sequenced from one sample in a study of graft-versus-host responses after intestinal transplantation. Profiling relied on immunoSEQ multiplex PCR, and the TCRdb table lists in-frame clones only, not all of them. The table has 150,000 or so clones, nearly 95% seen once. The antigens these receptors bind are not known. The input for sequencing was unstimulated CD4+ T cells sorted from spleen or lymph node cells, taken before intestinal transplant. These receptors were taken from a human donor who received an intestinal transplant.

The gene calls are TRBV6-5 and TRBJ2-2; D remains ambiguous. Germline V gives CDR1 MNHEY, CDR2 SVGAGI. Trimming removed 4 bases at V and 6 bases at J, with 15 bases between. The CDR3 sequence is 15 residues long. The CDR3: CASSFQRPTAGELFF. The DNA of the CDR3 is TGTGCCAGCAGTTTTCAGCGCCCAACGGCCGGGGAGCTGTTTTTT.

The chain joins TRBV10-3 to TRBJ1-2; the match to TRBD1 covers 10 bases. Germline CDR1 is ENHRY and CDR2 is SYGVKD. Trimming took 4 bases from V and 6 from J; bases not matched to a gene: 11. CDR3 length: 16 amino acids. The CDR3 is CAISGTPTGGLDGYTF. The CDR3 DNA follows: TGTGCCATCAGTGGAACTCCGACAGGGGGCTTGGATGGCTACACCTTC.

CDR3 nucleotides: TGCGCCAGCAGTGATCGACGTGGGGGCAATCAGCCCCAGCATTTT. As protein: CASSDRRGGNQPQHF. This chain connects TRBV10-2 to TRBJ1-5; D is unresolved. Germline V gives CDR1 WSHSY, CDR2 SAAADI. V lost 3 bases to trimming and J lost 2 bases, with 11 bases between them. The CDR3 is 15 amino acids.

This clone came up once. The junction does not match germline at one end; this may be a read error. In the same sample, other DNA sequences code for this CDR3. The chain has TRBV7-9 and TRBJ2-4; D is unresolved. The CDR3 is made up of 15 amino acids. Per germline, CDR1 SEHNR and CDR2 FQNEAQ (reference sequence). The CDR3 here is CASSTDGVAKNIQYF. Here the CDR3 DNA reads TGCGCCAGCAGCACCGATGGGGTGGCCAAAAACATTCAGTACTTC.

V and J are TRBV7-9 and TRBJ1-5; the D is unclear. V was cut by 3 bases and J by 5 bases, with 5 bases left in between. Germline values: CDR1 SEHNR, CDR2 FQNEAQ (reference sequence). The CDR3 is 12 residues long. The CDR3 nucleotides read TGTGCCAGCAGCTTTCGTGATCAGCCCCAGCATTTT. Amino acid sequence: CASSFRDQPQHF.

The genes are TRBV5-4 and TRBJ1-1; 7 bases are a match to TRBD1. Germline-derived CDR1 and CDR2 are SGHNT and YYREEE (reference sequence). J lost 1 base, V lost 5 bases, and 5 bases had no gene match. This CDR3 has 14 residues. The CDR3, as DNA: TGTGCCAGCAGAACGGGACAGACGAACACTGAAGCTTTCTTT. It specifies CASRTGQTNTEAFF. The entire variable domain, with the rest obtained from reference TRBV5-4 and TRBJ1-1, is as follows: ETGVTQSPTHLIKTRGQQVTLRCSSQSGHNTVSWYQQALGQGPQFIFQYYREEENGRGNFPPRFSGLQFPNYSSELNVNALELDDSALYLCASRTGQTNTEAFFGQGTRLTVV.

This clone was recorded once. This sequence joins TRBV7-3 and TRBJ2-2; the match to TRBD1 covers 8 bases. The CDR3 is 14 residues long. Germline CDR1 and CDR2: SGHTA and FQGTGA. Losses at the gene ends were 5 bases for V and 7 bases for J; bases not matched to a gene: 6. The CDR3 loop is CASSRTGSSGELFF. For the CDR3, the DNA is TGTGCCAGCAGCCGGACAGGGTCGAGCGGGGAGCTGTTTTTT.

The CDR3: CASSLEANNEQFF. The DNA of the CDR3 is TGTGCCAGCAGCTTAGAGGCTAATAATGAGCAGTTCTTC. This rearrangement joins TRBV11-2 to TRBJ2-1; D is ambiguous. Germline V gene lookup returns CDR1 SGHAT and CDR2 FQNNGV. Between the trimmed V and J ends, which lost 0 bases and 7 bases, there was a span of 7 bases. The CDR3 has 13 amino acids.

This clone was recorded a few times. V gene TRBV4-2 combines with J gene TRBJ2-2; D perhaps matches TRBD1 (6 bases). CDR3 length: 15 residues. Trimming took 3 bases from V and 8 from J, leaving 16 bases between them. Germline lookup yields CDR1 LGHNA and CDR2 YNFKEQ. For the CDR3, the DNA is TGTGCCAGCAGCCAGACAGGTCAGGGGACGGGGGAGCTGTTTTTT. This codes for CASSQTGQGTGELFF.

This chain connects TRBV5-1 to TRBJ2-3; possible D gene TRBD2, 6 bases. The CDR3 covers 16 residues. CDR1 and CDR2 from the germline V gene are SGHRS and YFSETQ. The V end was cut by 0 bases, the J end by 4 bases, with 15 bases between. The CDR3 DNA reads as TGCGCCAGCAGCTTGGAAGGAGGAGGGTTGCCAGATACGCAGTATTTT. Its protein is CASSLEGGGLPDTQYF.

V is TRBV9 and J is TRBJ2-1; D ambiguous. The CDR3 runs to 13 residues. The germline CDR1 and CDR2 sequences are SGDLS and YYNGEE. With 0 bases removed from V and 7 bases from J, the gap between germline ends came to 8 bases. CDR3 DNA: TGTGCCAGCAGCGTAGGCAGGTATAATGAGCAGTTCTTC. It translates to CASSVGRYNEQFF.

This sequence joins TRBV2 and TRBJ1-2; 9 nucleotides match TRBD1. This CDR3 is 14 amino acids long. V trimming: 8 bases; J trimming: 6 bases; junction bases outside the gene matches: 10. Germline values: CDR1 SNHLY, CDR2 FYNNEI. CDR3 coding DNA: TGTGCCAGCTCCGAGGACAGGGGTATCGATGGCTACACCTTC. Its protein product is CASSEDRGIDGYTF.

The V and J genes are TRBV4-1 and TRBJ2-7, with 11 positions matching TRBD1. CDR3 length: 15 amino acids. V trimming: 4 bases; J trimming: 7 bases; junction bases outside the gene matches: 9. Germline loops: CDR1 MGHRA, CDR2 YSYEKL. The CDR3 DNA is TGCGCCAGCAGCCCCGGGACAGGGGGGCGAAGAGAGCAGTACTTC. Encoded protein: CASSPGTGGRREQYF.

The chain combines TRBV7-2 with TRBJ2-1, with TRBD2 as a possible D gene (5 bases). V shed 1 base and J shed 0 bases, with 7 bases lying between them. This CDR3 is built from 15 residues. Looked up from germline, CDR1 is SGHTA and CDR2 is FQGNSA. The DNA for the CDR3 is TGTGCCAGCAGCTTAGAGCGGAGCTCCTACAATGAGCAGTTCTTC. Protein: CASSLERSSYNEQFF.